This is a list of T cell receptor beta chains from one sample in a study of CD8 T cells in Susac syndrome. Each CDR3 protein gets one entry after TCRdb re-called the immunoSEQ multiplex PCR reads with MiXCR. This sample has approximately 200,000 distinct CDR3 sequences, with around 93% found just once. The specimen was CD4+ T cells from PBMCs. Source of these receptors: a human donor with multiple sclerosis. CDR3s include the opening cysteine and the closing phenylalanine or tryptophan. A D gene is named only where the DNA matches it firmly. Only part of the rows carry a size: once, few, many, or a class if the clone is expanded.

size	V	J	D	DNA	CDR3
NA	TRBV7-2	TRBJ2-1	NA	TGTGCCAGCAGCTTAGAACTACGGGTTGGTGGGCAGTTCTTC	CASSLELRVGGQFF
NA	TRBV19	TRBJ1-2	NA	TGTGCCAGTACGAAGGGCCATGGCTACACCTTC	CASTKGHGYTF
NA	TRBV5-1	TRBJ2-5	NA	TGCGCCAGCCAGAGCGAAGAGACCCAGTACTTC	CASQSEETQYF
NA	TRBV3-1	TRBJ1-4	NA	TGTGCCAGCAGCCAGGGGGCGGTGGGTAATGAAAAACTGTTTTTT	CASSQGAVGNEKLFF
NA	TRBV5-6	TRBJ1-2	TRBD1	TGTGCCAGCACCAAGGACAGGGTGGGTGGCTACACCTTC	CASTKDRVGGYTF
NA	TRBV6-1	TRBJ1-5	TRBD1	TGTGCCAGCAGCGGAATGAACAGGGGACACCACAATCAGCCCCAGCATTTT	CASSGMNRGHHNQPQHF
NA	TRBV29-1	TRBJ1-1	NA	TGCAGCGTTGGGGAGGGGACAAACCTCCAAACTGAAGCTTTCTTT	CSVGEGTNLQTEAFF
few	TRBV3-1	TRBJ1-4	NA	TGTGCCAGCAGCCGACCCAATGAAAAACTGTTTTTT	CASSRPNEKLFF
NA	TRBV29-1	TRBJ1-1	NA	TGCAGCGTGAACAGGGTCCAGAACACTGAAGCTTTCTTT	CSVNRVQNTEAFF
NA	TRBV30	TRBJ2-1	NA	TGTGCCTGGAGCCGGGGGAGCAACAATGAGCAGTTCTTC	CAWSRGSNNEQFF
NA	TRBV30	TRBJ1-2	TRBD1	TGTGCCTGGAGTGCCGGACAGGCTGGCTACACCTTC	CAWSAGQAGYTF
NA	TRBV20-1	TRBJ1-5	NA	TGCAGTGCTAGACCTACAGGGTCGGGCTATAGCAATCAGCCCCAGCATTTT	CSARPTGSGYSNQPQHF
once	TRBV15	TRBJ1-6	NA	TGTGCCACCAGCAGAGGTTCCCAGGGTAATTCACCCCTCCACTTT	CATSRGSQGNSPLHF
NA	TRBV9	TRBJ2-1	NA	TGTGCCAGCAGCGTAGAGGGGGGCTTCTACAATGAGCAGTTCTTC	CASSVEGGFYNEQFF
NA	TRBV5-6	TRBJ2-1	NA	TGTGCCAGCAGCTTCCCAAGCAATGAGCAGTTCTTC	CASSFPSNEQFF
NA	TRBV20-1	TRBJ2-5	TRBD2	TGCAGTGCTGAAAATCGGGGGGGCCTTCAAGAGACCCAGTACTTC	CSAENRGGLQETQYF
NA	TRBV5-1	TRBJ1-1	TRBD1	TGCGCCAGCAGCTTTACAGGGGGCCTTGAAGCTTTCTTT	CASSFTGGLEAFF
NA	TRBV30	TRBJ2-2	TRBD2	TGTGCCTGGTCGAGCGGGGGGGCCCCCGGGGAGCTGTTTTTT	CAWSSGGAPGELFF
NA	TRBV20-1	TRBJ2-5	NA	TGCAGTGCTACCAGGCAAGAGACCCAGTACTTC	CSATRQETQYF
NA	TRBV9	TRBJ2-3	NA	TGTGCCAGCAGCGCCAAGTTGGGGCCCACAGATACGCAGTATTTT	CASSAKLGPTDTQYF
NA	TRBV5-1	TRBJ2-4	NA	TGCGCCAGCAGCTTGTCCCTCGCCAAAAACATTCAGTACTTC	CASSLSLAKNIQYF
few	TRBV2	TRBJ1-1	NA	TGTGCCAGCAGCGGCGGACGGAACACTGAAGCTTTCTTT	CASSGGRNTEAFF
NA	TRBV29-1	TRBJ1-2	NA	TGCAGCGCCCTTACTGACACCCCTCGAAGTGGCTACACCTTC	CSALTDTPRSGYTF
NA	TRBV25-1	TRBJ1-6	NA	TGTGCCAGCAGTTACGGGACACTTAATTCACCCCTCCACTTT	CASSYGTLNSPLHF
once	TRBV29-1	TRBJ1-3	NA	TGCAGCGTTGACCAAGGGGGCTCTGGAAACACCATATATTTT	CSVDQGGSGNTIYF
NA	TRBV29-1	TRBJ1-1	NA	TGCAGCGTCGCGGACCGCGGGAACACTGAAGCTTTCTTT	CSVADRGNTEAFF
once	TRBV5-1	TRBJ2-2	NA	TGCGCCAGCAGCTTCGCCCAAGACACCGGGGAGCTGTTTTTT	CASSFAQDTGELFF
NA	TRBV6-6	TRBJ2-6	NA	TGTGCCATTTCGGGGGCAAATGGGGCCAACGTCCTGACTTTC	CAISGANGANVLTF
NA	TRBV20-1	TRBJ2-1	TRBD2	TGCAGTGCTAGTAAGACTAGCGGTTACAATGAGCAGTTCTTC	CSASKTSGYNEQFF
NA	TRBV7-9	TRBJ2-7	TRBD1	TGTGCCAGCAGTCGTGACTTCGGGACAGGGGGCTCCGAGCAGTACTTC	CASSRDFGTGGSEQYF
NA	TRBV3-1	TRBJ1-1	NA	TGTGCCAGCAGCCAAGAACTAGGTTTCGAAGCTTTCTTT	CASSQELGFEAFF
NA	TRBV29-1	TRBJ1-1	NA	TGCAGCGTTGGCCCTCTGGGGGGGGTTGGTGAAGCTTTCTTT	CSVGPLGGVGEAFF
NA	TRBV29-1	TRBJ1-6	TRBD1	TGCAGCGTTGCCCTGGGACAGGAAAATTCACCCCTCCACTTT	CSVALGQENSPLHF
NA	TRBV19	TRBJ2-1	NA	TGTGCCACCTCCCCAGGCGACAGAACCTACAATGAGCAGTTCTTC	CATSPGDRTYNEQFF
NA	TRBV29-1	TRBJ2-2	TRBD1	TGCAGCGTTGGGGACAGGCCTGGCACCGGGGAGCTGTTTTTT	CSVGDRPGTGELFF
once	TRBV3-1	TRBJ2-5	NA	TGTGCCAGCAGCCTACGGATCCGGGGGACCCAGTACTTC	CASSLRIRGTQYF
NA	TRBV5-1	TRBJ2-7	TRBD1	TGCGCCAGCAGCATTGGAGGGACAGGGAACGTCGAGCAGTACTTC	CASSIGGTGNVEQYF
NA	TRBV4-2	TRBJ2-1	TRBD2	TGTGCCAGCAGTTATGAGACTAGCGGCTCCTACAATGAGCAGTTCTTC	CASSYETSGSYNEQFF
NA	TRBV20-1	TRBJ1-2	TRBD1	TGCAGTGCTGGGACAGTTGGTGGCTACACCTTC	CSAGTVGGYTF
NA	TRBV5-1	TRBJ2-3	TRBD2	TGCGCCAGCAGGGCCGGGACTAGGATAACAGATACGCAGTATTTT	CASRAGTRITDTQYF
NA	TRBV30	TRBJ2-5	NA	TGTGCCTGGGTTCCCCGGACCCAAGAGACCCAGTACTTC	CAWVPRTQETQYF
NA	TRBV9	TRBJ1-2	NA	TGTGCCAGCAGCCCACAGGGACGGACGGGGGGCTACACCTTC	CASSPQGRTGGYTF
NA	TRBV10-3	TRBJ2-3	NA	TGTGCCATCAGGCTAGAGTCGGGTACGCAGTATTTT	CAIRLESGTQYF
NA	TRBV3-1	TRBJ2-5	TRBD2	TGTGCCAGCAGCCATGGTAGCGGGGGGGCCTCGCCTGAGACCCAGTACTTC	CASSHGSGGASPETQYF
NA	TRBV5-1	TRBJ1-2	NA	TGCGCCAGCAGCGCCTTACAGGGTAGCGCAGGCTACACCTTC	CASSALQGSAGYTF
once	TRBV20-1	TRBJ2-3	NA	TGCAGTGCTTACAGCAAAGATACGCAGTATTTT	CSAYSKDTQYF
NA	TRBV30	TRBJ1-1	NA	TGTGCCTGGGAGAAGAACACTGAAGCTTTCTTT	CAWEKNTEAFF
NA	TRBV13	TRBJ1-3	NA	TGTGCCAGCAGCCAAACGGACAGACCTGGAAACACCATATATTTT	CASSQTDRPGNTIYF
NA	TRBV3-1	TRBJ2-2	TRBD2	TGTGCCAGCAGTCGAGTCCCAGTGACTAGCGGGGGCACCGGGGAGCTGTTTTTT	CASSRVPVTSGGTGELFF
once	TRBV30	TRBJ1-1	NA	TGTGCCTGGAGCCCCTACCGAGACACTGAAGCTTTCTTT	CAWSPYRDTEAFF
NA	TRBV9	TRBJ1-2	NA	TGTGCCAGCAGCGTAGGAGACAGTAACTATGGCTACACCTTC	CASSVGDSNYGYTF
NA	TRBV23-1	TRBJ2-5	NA	TGCGCCAGCAGTCCAATGCCCGGACCATCCGGCGAGACCCAGTACTTC	CASSPMPGPSGETQYF
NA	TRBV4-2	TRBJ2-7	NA	TGTGCCAGCAGCCAAGATCTTGGGGACTCCCCCTACGAGCAGTACTTC	CASSQDLGDSPYEQYF
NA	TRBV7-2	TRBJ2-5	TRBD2	TGTGCCAGCAGCCAACAACTAGCGGTGGAGACCCAGTACTTC	CASSQQLAVETQYF
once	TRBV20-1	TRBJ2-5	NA	TGCAGTGCTAGAAAGCTTCTGGAGACCCAGTACTTC	CSARKLLETQYF
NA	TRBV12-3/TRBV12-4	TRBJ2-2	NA	TGTGCCAGCAGTATTAACACCGGGGAGCTGTTTTTT	CASSINTGELFF
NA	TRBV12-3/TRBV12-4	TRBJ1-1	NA	TGTGCCAGCAGTTTAAGGGGGGTGCGGACTGAAGCTTTCTTT	CASSLRGVRTEAFF